Following are 15 T cell receptor beta chains from one sample sequenced in a study of shared clonotypes between healthy human individuals. Data came from immunoSEQ multiplex PCR; TCRdb stores just in-frame clones and leaves some out. The sample has 2 million to 2.5 million clones, under 97% seen once. Specimen: naive CD4+ T cells sorted from blood. Subset specified: CD45RA+ positively selected. These receptor sequences come from a man younger than 30 in good health.

This chain uses TRBV6-6 with TRBJ2-3; TRBD2 aligns across 10 bases. CDR3 length: 13 amino acids. Trimming at V came to 6 bases and at J to 5 bases, leaving 2 bases not matched to a gene. Germline V lookup: CDR1 MNHNY, CDR2 SVGAGI (reference sequence). CDR3 in DNA: TGTGCCAGCAGAGCGGGGGGGAGAGATACGCAGTATTTT. Protein product: CASRAGGRDTQYF.

This chain joins TRBV6-5 and TRBJ1-3; D gene unclear. Trimming took 6 bases from V and 1 from J, leaving 4 bases between them. The germline gives CDR1 MNHEY, CDR2 SVGAGI. The CDR3 runs to 12 residues. DNA of the CDR3: TGTGCCAGCAGCGCGTCTGGAAACACCATATATTTT. This gives the protein CASSASGNTIYF.

Of note for this clone: This sample also contains other DNA sequences that code for the same CDR3. The chain couples TRBV9 to TRBJ1-2; maybe TRBD1 (5 bases). CDR1 and CDR2 (germline): SGDLS, YYNGEE. Between the trimmed V and J ends, which lost 2 bases and 7 bases, there was a span of 9 bases. This CDR3 region has 12 residues. CDR3 residues: CASSVQGGGYTF. As DNA, the CDR3 is TGTGCCAGCAGCGTTCAGGGTGGTGGCTACACCTTC.

This clone was observed a few times. The same CDR3 also results from other DNA sequences found in this sample. J is TRBJ1-5 and V is TRBV10-3, with D possibly being TRBD1 (5 bases). The CDR3 has 15 residues. Trimming left V 0 bases short and J 2 bases short, with 8 bases between. Germline CDR1 and CDR2: ENHRY and SYGVKD. This CDR3 reads CAISESGGGNQPQHF. Written as DNA, the CDR3 is TGTGCCATCAGTGAGTCAGGAGGGGGCAATCAGCCCCAGCATTTT.

The chain links TRBV4-1 to TRBJ1-1; 9 positions agree with TRBD1. J gave up 4 bases and V 1 base, and 4 bases lay outside the gene matches. Germline V lookup: CDR1 MGHRA, CDR2 YSYEKL. There are 15 residues in the CDR3. The CDR3 sequence: CASSQVRTGATEAFF. CDR3 sequence (DNA): TGCGCCAGCAGCCAAGTACGGACAGGGGCCACTGAAGCTTTCTTT.

The CDR3 loop is CASSDPSPNEKLFF. CDR3 DNA: TGTGCCAGCAGTGATCCCAGCCCCAATGAAAAACTGTTTTTT. The chain couples TRBV2 to TRBJ1-4; D is unresolved. This CDR3 contains 14 residues. The germline CDR1 and CDR2 sequences are SNHLY and FYNNEI. Deletions cut 3 bases from V and 5 bases from J, with 10 bases between. The entire variable domain, with the rest obtained from reference TRBV2 and TRBJ1-4, is as follows: EPEVTQTPSHQVTQMGQEVILRCVPISNHLYFYWYRQILGQKVEFLVSFYNNEISEKSEIFDDQFSVERPDGSNFTLKIRSTKLEDSAMYFCASSDPSPNEKLFFGSGTQLSVL.

The chain has TRBV6-6 and TRBJ2-2; weak D call: TRBD1 (5 bases). The germline CDR1 and CDR2 sequences are MNHNY and SVGAGI (reference sequence). Trimming stripped 5 bases from V and 0 bases from J, with 10 bases between. This CDR3 contains 15 residues. The CDR3 coding sequence is TGTGCCAGCAGTCAGGGATTCTCGAACACCGGGGAGCTGTTTTTT. Protein product: CASSQGFSNTGELFF.

With respect to this clone: At the DNA level, this CDR3 is encoded by other sequences in the same sample as well. The rearrangement joins TRBV19 to TRBJ2-2; D not resolved. This CDR3 comprises 12 residues. V lost 7 bases to trimming and J lost 1 base, with 4 bases between them. Germline V gene sequence: CDR1 LNHDA, CDR2 SQIVND (reference sequence). The CDR3 region is CASNLNTGELFF. In DNA form, the CDR3 reads TGTGCCAGTAACCTGAACACCGGGGAGCTGTTTTTT.

The chain uses TRBV4-1 and TRBJ2-2; D is perhaps TRBD1 or TRBD2 (5 bases each). Between the trimmed V and J ends, which lost 4 bases and 2 bases, there was a span of 17 bases. The CDR3 length is 17 residues. Germline lookup yields CDR1 MGHRA and CDR2 YSYEKL. Here the CDR3 reads CASSPGKLAGNTGELFF. Written as DNA, the CDR3 is TGCGCCAGCAGCCCAGGGAAGCTAGCCGGAAACACCGGGGAGCTGTTTTTT.

Turning to this clone: Within the sample, other DNA sequences also encode this same CDR3. The chain uses TRBV10-3 and TRBJ2-5; no firm D call. Germline CDR1 and CDR2: ENHRY and SYGVKD. CDR3 size: 11 residues. The V and J ends lost 0 bases and 4 bases respectively, with 0 bases between them. The CDR3 protein is CAISESETQYF. CDR3 nucleotides: TGTGCCATCAGTGAGTCAGAGACCCAGTACTTC.

This clone came up once. This rearrangement joins TRBV7-9 to TRBJ2-5; D is possibly TRBD1 (6 bases). The V end was cut by 1 base, the J end by 1 base, with 16 bases between. The CDR3 is made up of 17 amino acids. The V gene's germline CDR1 is SEHNR and CDR2 FQNEAQ (reference sequence). The CDR3 reads CASSLGFKQGTQETQYF. The CDR3 bases are TGTGCCAGCAGCTTAGGATTTAAACAGGGCACCCAAGAGACCCAGTACTTC.

The chain joins TRBV10-2 to TRBJ2-2, with 7 nucleotides matching TRBD2. The CDR3 is 15 amino acids. Germline loops: CDR1 WSHSY, CDR2 SAAADI. V was clipped by 5 bases and J by 7 bases; unmatched bases: 10. CDR3 residues: CASSPAGLLSGELFF. The CDR3 bases are TGCGCCAGCAGTCCAGCGGGGCTCCTTAGCGGGGAGCTGTTTTTT.

The chain uses TRBV19 and TRBJ1-1; D uncertain. The CDR3 covers 11 residues. Germline loops: CDR1 LNHDA, CDR2 SQIVND (reference sequence). The V end was cut by 8 bases, the J end by 10 bases, with 14 bases between. This chain's CDR3 is CASDGRLGAFF. The CDR3 bases are TGTGCCAGTGATGGACGGTTGGGAGCTTTCTTT.

The count of this clone is one. Within the sample, other DNA sequences also encode this same CDR3. The rearrangement joins TRBV18 to TRBJ2-7, with 7 positions matching TRBD1. This CDR3 has 13 amino acids. The germline gives CDR1 KGHSH, CDR2 LQKENI. Trimming cost V 6 bases and J 1 base; bases outside gene matches: 3. CDR3 residues: CASSGTESYEQYF. In DNA, the CDR3 is TGTGCCAGCTCGGGGACAGAGTCCTACGAGCAGTACTTC.

The V gene is TRBV5-4, the J gene TRBJ1-4, with D possibly matching TRBD1 (5 bases). Germline V lookup: CDR1 SGHNT, CDR2 YYREEE (reference sequence). The ends were cut back, 5 bases at V and 5 bases at J, with 10 bases in the middle. This CDR3 region has 13 residues. The CDR3 bases are TGTGCCAGCAGTTTGTGGGGGAATGAAAAACTGTTTTTT. Translation gives CASSLWGNEKLFF.